The rows below give T cell receptor beta chains drawn from one sample of a study of beta chain features in type 1 diabetes. Repertoires were generated with immunoSEQ multiplex PCR, while TCRdb's copy carries only in-frame clones and drops some. There are fewer than 15,000 clones in the sample; over 55% occur only once, and about 0.6% lies in the top ten. Material: stem cell memory CD4+ T cells from blood. All receptors derive from a woman between 18 and 29 years old with type 1 diabetes. CDR3s include the opening cysteine and the closing phenylalanine or tryptophan. The D gene is left open where the match is weak. Clone size is given for some rows only: seen once, a few or many times, or a class if the clone is expanded.

TRBJ2-1,TRBV14,.,.,TGTGCCAGCAGCCAGGTTGGGGGGAGCTCCTACAATGAGCAGTTCTTC,CASSQVGGSSYNEQFF
TRBJ2-1,TRBV5-6,few,.,TGTGCCAGCACCTCGCGAGGGAGCGGAAAGTCCAATGAGCAGTTCTTC,CASTSRGSGKSNEQFF
TRBJ2-1,TRBV5-4,few,TRBD2,TGTGCCAGCAGCTTGGCTAGCGGGGGTTACAATGAGCAGTTCTTC,CASSLASGGYNEQFF
TRBJ1-5,TRBV19,.,.,TGTGCCAGTAATACAGATAGCAATCAACCCCAGCATTTT,CASNTDSNQPQHF
TRBJ2-5,TRBV15,few,.,TGTGCCACCAGCAGAGACCGAGGACAGGAGACCCAGTACTTC,CATSRDRGQETQYF
TRBJ2-7,TRBV28,few,.,TGTGCCAGCAGTTTATTAGCAGGGTGGAGCGCCGAGCAGTACTTC,CASSLLAGWSAEQYF
TRBJ1-2,TRBV7-9,few,.,TGTGCCAGCAGCCCCAGACAGCCTAACTATGGCTACACCTTC,CASSPRQPNYGYTF
TRBJ2-7,TRBV6-6,.,.,TGTGCCAGCAGTTACCCGGACAGTAACGAGCAGTACTTC,CASSYPDSNEQYF
TRBJ2-3,TRBV7-2,.,TRBD2,TGTGCCAGCAGCTTAGTTGCTAGCGGGGGGGGACGAGATACGCAGTATTTT,CASSLVASGGGRDTQYF
TRBJ2-7,TRBV7-2,.,.,TGTGCCAGCAGCTTAGAAAGGTTCAGGTGGAACGAGCAGTACTTC,CASSLERFRWNEQYF
TRBJ2-7,TRBV15,.,.,TGTGCCACCAGCAGAGATCAGGGCTACGAGCAGTACTTC,CATSRDQGYEQYF
TRBJ2-1,TRBV10-1,.,.,TGCGCCAGCAGTGGGCCTCTGGACAGCTGGGAGCAGTTCTTC,CASSGPLDSWEQFF
TRBJ1-1,TRBV7-9,.,TRBD1,TGTGCCAGCAGGAGACAGGGAAAGACTGAAGCTTTCTTT,CASRRQGKTEAFF
TRBJ1-1,TRBV11-3,once,.,TGTGCCAGCAGCCCCTTACCGGGCACTGAAGCTTTCTTT,CASSPLPGTEAFF
TRBJ2-1,TRBV10-3,.,TRBD1,TGTGCCATCACCGAGATAGGGACAGGAACCTACAATGAGCAGTTCTTC,CAITEIGTGTYNEQFF
TRBJ2-5,TRBV2,.,TRBD2,TGTGCCAGCAGTTCCTTAGCGGGGGGGCTTCAAGAGACCCAGTACTTC,CASSSLAGGLQETQYF
TRBJ2-7,TRBV28,few,.,TGTGCCACGGCCGGGACTCCTTCCTACGAGCAGTACTTC,CATAGTPSYEQYF
TRBJ2-1,TRBV14,.,TRBD2,TGTGCCAGCAGAAGCACTAGCGGTTCCTACAATGAGCAGTTCTTC,CASRSTSGSYNEQFF
TRBJ1-4,TRBV10-3,.,TRBD1,TGTGCCATCAGCACAGGGGTTCACGAAAAACTGTTTTTT,CAISTGVHEKLFF
TRBJ1-1,TRBV29-1,.,.,TGCAGCGCCACAATTGACAGGCGTGAAGCTTTCTTT,CSATIDRREAFF
TRBJ2-1,TRBV5-1,few,TRBD2,TGCGCCAGCAACCGAGGGACTAGCGGGGCCACCTACAATGAGCAGTTCTTC,CASNRGTSGATYNEQFF
TRBJ2-7,TRBV7-2,.,.,TGTGCCAGCAGCACGGACAGTTGGTGGCAGTACTTC,CASSTDSWWQYF
TRBJ2-1,TRBV7-9,.,TRBD2,TGTGCCAGCAGCCAGACAGCGGGGGGTCTTTACAATGAGCAGTTCTTC,CASSQTAGGLYNEQFF
TRBJ1-6,TRBV6-5,few,TRBD1,TGTGCCAGCAGTTTTGGGACAGGGGTTTTGTCACCCCTCCACTTT,CASSFGTGVLSPLHF
TRBJ2-7,TRBV7-2,few,TRBD2,TGTGCCAGCAGATTTAGCGGGGGGGACTACGAGCAGTACTTC,CASRFSGGDYEQYF
TRBJ2-6,TRBV27,.,.,TGTGCCAGCAGTCTGTTCGGGGGGGCCAACGTCCTGACTTTC,CASSLFGGANVLTF
TRBJ2-2,TRBV19,few,.,TGTGCCAGTAGTATGACCGGGAATTTAAACACCGGGGAGCTGTTTTTT,CASSMTGNLNTGELFF
TRBJ2-3,TRBV30,few,TRBD1,TGTGCCTGGAGTGTAAAGGGTAGGGGGCGAGATACGCAGTATTTT,CAWSVKGRGRDTQYF
TRBJ1-2,TRBV7-2,few,.,TGTGCCAGCAGAGTCGCCGTGGGAGACTATGGCTACACCTTC,CASRVAVGDYGYTF
TRBJ2-2,TRBV19,.,TRBD1,TGTGCCAGTACCCGGGACAGTGCTTACACCGGGGAGCTGTTTTTT,CASTRDSAYTGELFF
TRBJ1-1,TRBV5-1,once,.,TGCGCCAGCAGCTTGGTCCAGTCGAACACTGAAGCTTTCTTT,CASSLVQSNTEAFF
TRBJ2-4,TRBV7-9,.,TRBD1,TGTGCCAGCAGCCCGCGACAGGGCGTCAAAAACATTCAGTACTTC,CASSPRQGVKNIQYF
TRBJ2-3,TRBV7-2,.,TRBD1,TGTGCCAGCAGCTTGACAGGGGGCCTTCCGACAGATACGCAGTATTTT,CASSLTGGLPTDTQYF
TRBJ2-3,TRBV7-3,few,.,TGTGCCAGCAGCTTACTTGCAGGTCCACAGTATTTT,CASSLLAGPQYF
TRBJ2-1,TRBV7-2,.,.,TGTGCCAGCAGCTCCATGGCGAAGGAGTTTGAGCAGTTCTTC,CASSSMAKEFEQFF
TRBJ1-5,TRBV27,few,.,TGTGCCAGCAGTTTATCAGGGGATCAGCCCCAGCATTTT,CASSLSGDQPQHF
TRBJ2-7,TRBV5-1,once,.,TGCGCCAGCAGCTTGGCGGGAAACCCTATCTACGAGCAGTACTTC,CASSLAGNPIYEQYF